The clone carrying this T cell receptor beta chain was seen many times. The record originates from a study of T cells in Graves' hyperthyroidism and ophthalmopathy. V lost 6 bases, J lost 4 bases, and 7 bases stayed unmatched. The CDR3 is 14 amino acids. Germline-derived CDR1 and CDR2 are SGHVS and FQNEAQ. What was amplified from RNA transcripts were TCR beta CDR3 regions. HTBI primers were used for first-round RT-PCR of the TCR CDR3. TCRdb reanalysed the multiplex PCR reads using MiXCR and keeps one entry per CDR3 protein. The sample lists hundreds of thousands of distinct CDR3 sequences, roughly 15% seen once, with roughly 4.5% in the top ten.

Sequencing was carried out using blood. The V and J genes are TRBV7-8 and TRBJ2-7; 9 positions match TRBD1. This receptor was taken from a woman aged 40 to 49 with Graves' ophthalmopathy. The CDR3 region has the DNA TGTGCCAGCAGTTTACCGGGACAGGGTTACGAGCAGTACTTC. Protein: CASSLPGQGYEQYF.